This T cell receptor beta chain emerged from a study of CD8 T cells in ankylosing spondylitis. TCRdb re-called the 5' RACE reads with MiXCR, one entry per CDR3 protein. The repertoire includes about 500,000 distinct CDR3 sequences, 5.3% of them detected once, and approximately 4% sits in the top ten. This clonotype appeared many times. Its antigen is currently unknown. Study-wide points: Apparently characteristic of ankylosing spondylitis blood was a TCR beta motif (roughly eight highly homologous variants).

The source material was blood, either unsorted or a sorted T cell fraction (not recorded which). The clonotype originates from a male donor with ankylosing spondylitis.

The CDR3 DNA reads TGCGCCAGCAGCCTTCAGGCGCGGGTGGCGGGCACCGGGGAGCTGTTTTTT. Translating it yields CASSLQARVAGTGELFF. The genes are TRBV4-3 and TRBJ2-2; possibly TRBD2 for D (5 bases). In germline, CDR1 is LGHNA, CDR2 YSLEER. V lost 4 bases to trimming and J lost 4 bases, with 19 bases between them. The CDR3 runs 17 residues.